The 5 T cell receptor beta chains given below trace back to one sample, sequenced in a study of patients and donors after allogeneic stem cell transplantation. TCRdb reprocessed the RT-PCR reads with MiXCR, giving one entry per CDR3 protein. The sample includes 150,000 to 200,000 distinct CDR3 sequences, over 25% of them seen just once. Sequencing was carried out using blood, either unsorted or a sorted T cell fraction (not recorded which). All receptors derive from a human donor who was either an allogeneic HSCT recipient or a stem cell or donor lymphocyte infusion donor (not recorded which). It is not recorded whose cells these are; they may come from a transplant donor.

This clonotype was observed a handful of times. This chain links TRBV4-3 with TRBJ2-1; the match to TRBD2 covers 11 bases. The CDR3 spans 17 residues. V lost 3 bases, J lost 5 bases, and 9 bases stayed unmatched. Germline V lookup: CDR1 LGHNA, CDR2 YSLEER. CDR3 residues: CASSHVSGRERDNEQFF. The CDR3 nucleotides read TGCGCCAGCAGCCACGTTAGCGGGAGGGAGCGGGACAATGAGCAGTTCTTC.

This clonotype has a count of ten or more. CDR3 protein: CSTYPGYGTEAFF. For the CDR3, the DNA is TGCAGCACGTACCCAGGGTATGGGACTGAAGCTTTCTTT. This chain links TRBV29-1 with TRBJ1-1; weak D call: TRBD1 (5 bases). Trimming removed 8 bases from V and 5 bases from J, with 18 bases in between. This CDR3 spans 13 amino acids. Germline values: CDR1 SQVTM, CDR2 ANQGSEA.

The chain recombines TRBV2 with TRBJ2-2; possible D gene TRBD2, 6 bases. The CDR3 runs 14 residues. CDR1 is SNHLY and CDR2 is FYNNEI in the germline V gene. Trimming removed 4 bases from V and 7 bases from J, with 13 bases in between. The CDR3 sequence is CASSGLVRGGELFF. The CDR3 DNA is TGTGCCAGCAGTGGACTAGTCAGAGGCGGGGAGCTGTTTTTT.

The rearrangement links TRBV3-1 to TRBJ1-3; D gene ambiguous. Germline V lookup: CDR1 LGHDT, CDR2 YNNKEL (reference sequence). The CDR3 runs to 14 residues. With 0 bases removed from V and 4 bases from J, the gap between germline ends came to 7 bases. CDR3 DNA: TGTGCCAGCAGCCAAGATTTGCAGGGAAACACCATATATTTT. It is translated as CASSQDLQGNTIYF. The full variable domain, rest sourced from reference TRBV3-1 and TRBJ1-3, is DTAVSQTPKYLVTQMGNDKSIKCEQNLGHDTMYWYKQDSKKFLKIMFSYNNKELIINETVPNRFSPKSPDKAHLNLHINSLELGDSAVYFCASSQDLQGNTIYFGEGSWLTVV.

The chain is built from TRBV6-2 or TRBV6-3 and TRBJ2-1, with D possibly being TRBD2 (5 bases). Trimming cost V 7 bases and J 6 bases, with 7 bases left between them. CDR3 length equals 11 residues. CDR1 is MNHEY and CDR2 is SVGEGT in the germline V gene. The CDR3 is CASKGGNEQFF. CDR3 bases: TGTGCCAGCAAAGGAGGCAATGAGCAGTTCTTC.